This T cell receptor (beta chain) was obtained from a study of cytomegalovirus exposure and HLA in healthy donors. Overall study context: Previous work identified 95 million to 120 million unique TCR beta sequences from about 179 million T cells.

This clone was found once. Its antigen is not identified. This PCR relied on a set of 60 Vbeta primers and 13 Jbeta primers. Profiling relied on immunoSEQ multiplex PCR, and the TCRdb table lists in-frame clones only, not all of them. The repertoire holds approximately 160,000 clones, approximately 62% seen once, with roughly 1.4% in the top ten. Study-level points and caveats: In a later analysis, a missense DCLRE1C variant was linked to TCR beta V- and J-gene trimming. HLA alleles showed associations with around 15,000 TCR beta sequences in a later analysis, at a 0.05 false discovery rate. According to an earlier analysis, most TCR beta V segments yielded productive rearrangements about 90% or about 30% of the time.

This clonotype originated in a man aged 45-65 years in good health and CMV-seronegative. Material: PBMCs.

This CDR3 reads CASSLATVVQSFF. CDR3 sequence (DNA): TGTGCCAGCAGCTTAGCAACAGTGGTGCAATCTTTCTTT. The V call is TRBV7-2, the J call TRBJ1-1; no clear D. Germline lookup yields CDR1 SGHTA and CDR2 FQGNSA. This CDR3 contains 13 residues. V lost 0 bases to trimming and J lost 12 bases, with 14 bases between them.